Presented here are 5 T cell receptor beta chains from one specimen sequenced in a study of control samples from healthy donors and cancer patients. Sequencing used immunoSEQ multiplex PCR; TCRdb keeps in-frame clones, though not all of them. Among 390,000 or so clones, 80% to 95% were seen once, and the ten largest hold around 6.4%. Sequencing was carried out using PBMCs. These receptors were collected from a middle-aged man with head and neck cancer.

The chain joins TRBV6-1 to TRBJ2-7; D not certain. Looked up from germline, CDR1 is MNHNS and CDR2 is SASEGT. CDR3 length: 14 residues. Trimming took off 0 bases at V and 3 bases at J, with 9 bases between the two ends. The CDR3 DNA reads TGTGCCAGCAGTGAAGCAGGGTTGTTCTACGAGCAGTACTTC. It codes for CASSEAGLFYEQYF.

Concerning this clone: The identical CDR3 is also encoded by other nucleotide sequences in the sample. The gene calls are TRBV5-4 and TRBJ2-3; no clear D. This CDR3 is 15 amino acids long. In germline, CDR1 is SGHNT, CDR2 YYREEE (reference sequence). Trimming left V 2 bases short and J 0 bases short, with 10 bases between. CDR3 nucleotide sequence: TGTGCCAGCAGCTTAGGCGGCCCTAGCACAGATACGCAGTATTTT. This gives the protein CASSLGGPSTDTQYF.

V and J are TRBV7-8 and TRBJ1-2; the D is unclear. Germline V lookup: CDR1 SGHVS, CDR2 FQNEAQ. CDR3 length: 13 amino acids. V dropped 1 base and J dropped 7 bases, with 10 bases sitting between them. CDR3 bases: TGTGCCAGCAGCTTAGTACAACGAGCTGGCTACACCTTC. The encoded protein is CASSLVQRAGYTF.

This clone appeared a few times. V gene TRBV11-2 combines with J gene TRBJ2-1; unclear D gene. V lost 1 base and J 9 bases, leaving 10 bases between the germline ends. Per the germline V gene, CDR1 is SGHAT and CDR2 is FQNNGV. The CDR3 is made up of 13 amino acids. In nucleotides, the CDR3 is TGTGCCAGCAGCTTAGGTTACCCAAGTGAGCAGTTCTTC. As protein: CASSLGYPSEQFF.

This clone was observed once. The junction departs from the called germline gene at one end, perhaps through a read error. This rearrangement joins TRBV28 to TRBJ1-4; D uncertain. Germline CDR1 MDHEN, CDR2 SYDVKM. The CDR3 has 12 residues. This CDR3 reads CAIQNLNEKLFF. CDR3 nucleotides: TGCGCAATACAGAACCTTAATGAAAAACTGTTTTTT.